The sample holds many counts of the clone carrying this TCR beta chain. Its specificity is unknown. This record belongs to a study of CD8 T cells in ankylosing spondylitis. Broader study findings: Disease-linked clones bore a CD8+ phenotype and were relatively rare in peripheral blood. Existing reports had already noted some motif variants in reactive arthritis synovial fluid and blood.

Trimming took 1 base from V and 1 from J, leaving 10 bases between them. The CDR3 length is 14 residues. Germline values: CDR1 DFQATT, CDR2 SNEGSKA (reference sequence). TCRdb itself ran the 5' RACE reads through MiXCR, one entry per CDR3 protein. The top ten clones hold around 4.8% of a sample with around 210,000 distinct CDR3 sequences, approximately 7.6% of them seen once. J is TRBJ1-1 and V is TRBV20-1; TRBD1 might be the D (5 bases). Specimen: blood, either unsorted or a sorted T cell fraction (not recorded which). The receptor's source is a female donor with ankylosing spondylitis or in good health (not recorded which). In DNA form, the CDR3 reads TGCAGTGCTAGAGTAGACAGCTCGAACACTGAAGCTTTCTTT. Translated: CSARVDSSNTEAFF.